The rows below give T cell receptor beta chains drawn from one sample of a study of spatial heterogeneity in lung cancer. TCRdb called the 5' RACE reads again in MiXCR, with one record for every CDR3 protein. The sample gives over a thousand distinct CDR3 sequences, over 7.5% of which show up once; 30% to 40% is in the top ten. This material consisted of lung tumor tissue, taken at surgery. The source is a female donor with early-stage non-small cell lung cancer. CDR3s include the opening cysteine and the closing phenylalanine or tryptophan. Fields, in order: J gene, clone size, D gene, V gene, CDR3 DNA, CDR3 protein. D genes are given only for firm matches. Expanded clones get a size class; other rows say once, few or many, or leave the size out.

J gene: TRBJ2-7; clone size: many; D gene: NA; V gene: TRBV6-5; CDR3 DNA: TGTGCCAGCAGTCGTACCGGGACTGGGTACTACGAGCAGTACTTC; CDR3 protein: CASSRTGTGYYEQYF
J gene: TRBJ2-1; clone size: medium-sized; D gene: TRBD2; V gene: TRBV4-2; CDR3 DNA: TGTGCCAGCAGCACCCTTAGCGGGGGGGCGGAGGATGAGCAGTTCTTC; CDR3 protein: CASSTLSGGAEDEQFF
J gene: TRBJ1-2; clone size: medium-sized; D gene: NA; V gene: TRBV28; CDR3 DNA: TGTGCCAGCAGTTTTTTGAACAGGGTGAGGGATAACTATGGCTACACCTTC; CDR3 protein: CASSFLNRVRDNYGYTF
J gene: TRBJ2-2; clone size: NA; D gene: NA; V gene: TRBV12-3/TRBV12-4; CDR3 DNA: TGTGCCAGCAGGGAGGGGGCGCCCAACACCGGGGAGCTGTTTTTT; CDR3 protein: CASREGAPNTGELFF
J gene: TRBJ1-2; clone size: NA; D gene: TRBD1; V gene: TRBV7-2; CDR3 DNA: TGTGCCAGCAGCTTGGACAGGGGGAACTATGGCTACACCTTC; CDR3 protein: CASSLDRGNYGYTF
J gene: TRBJ2-1; clone size: medium-sized; D gene: TRBD2; V gene: TRBV20-1; CDR3 DNA: TGCAGTGCTAGAGATCCCGGGACTAGCGGATACAATGAGCAGTTCTTC; CDR3 protein: CSARDPGTSGYNEQFF
J gene: TRBJ2-1; clone size: medium-sized; D gene: TRBD2; V gene: TRBV6-6; CDR3 DNA: TGTGCCAGCAGGTACCCTAGCGGGACCTACAATGAGCAGTTCTTC; CDR3 protein: CASRYPSGTYNEQFF
J gene: TRBJ2-2; clone size: few; D gene: NA; V gene: TRBV19; CDR3 DNA: TGTGCCAGTAGTAATCCGAACACCGGGGAGCTGTTTTTT; CDR3 protein: CASSNPNTGELFF
J gene: TRBJ2-5; clone size: few; D gene: NA; V gene: TRBV5-1; CDR3 DNA: TGCGCCAGCAGCGCAGACTGGGGGGAGACCCAGTACTTC; CDR3 protein: CASSADWGETQYF
J gene: TRBJ2-2; clone size: NA; D gene: NA; V gene: TRBV20-1; CDR3 DNA: TGCAGTGCTAGTTGGGCGAACACCGGGGAGCTGTTTTTT; CDR3 protein: CSASWANTGELFF
J gene: TRBJ2-7; clone size: medium-sized; D gene: NA; V gene: TRBV6-1; CDR3 DNA: TGTGCCAGCAGTGGACGGGGGCTGCGCGAGCAGTACTTC; CDR3 protein: CASSGRGLREQYF
J gene: TRBJ2-7; clone size: large; D gene: NA; V gene: TRBV10-3; CDR3 DNA: TGTGCCATCAGTGAAGGGACGGGAGAAAGGGGCGAGCAGTACTTC; CDR3 protein: CAISEGTGERGEQYF
J gene: TRBJ2-3; clone size: many; D gene: TRBD2; V gene: TRBV3-1; CDR3 DNA: TGTGCCAGCAGCCAAGCTGAAACCCTAGCGGGGGTTACAGATACGCAGTATTTT; CDR3 protein: CASSQAETLAGVTDTQYF
J gene: TRBJ2-2; clone size: medium-sized; D gene: NA; V gene: TRBV7-3; CDR3 DNA: TGTGCCAGCAGCTTAGCGTCGTCCGGGGAGCTGTTTTTT; CDR3 protein: CASSLASSGELFF
J gene: TRBJ2-1; clone size: NA; D gene: TRBD2; V gene: TRBV7-8; CDR3 DNA: TGTGCCAGCAGCTCTCGGGGACTAGCGGGAGGGAAGGAGCAGTTCTTC; CDR3 protein: CASSSRGLAGGKEQFF
J gene: TRBJ2-3; clone size: many; D gene: NA; V gene: TRBV20-1; CDR3 DNA: TGCAGTGCTTGGGGACGTAGCACAGATACGCAGTATTTT; CDR3 protein: CSAWGRSTDTQYF
J gene: TRBJ2-1; clone size: medium-sized; D gene: TRBD2; V gene: TRBV7-2; CDR3 DNA: TGTGCCAGCAGCTGGGGGGGACTAGCTGCTGATGAGCAGTTCTTC; CDR3 protein: CASSWGGLAADEQFF
J gene: TRBJ2-1; clone size: medium-sized; D gene: TRBD1; V gene: TRBV7-2; CDR3 DNA: TGTGCCAGCAGCTCGGACAGGGGTTCCTACAATGAGCAGTTCTTC; CDR3 protein: CASSSDRGSYNEQFF
J gene: TRBJ2-7; clone size: few; D gene: NA; V gene: TRBV29-1; CDR3 DNA: TGCAGCGTGGAGGCTCCTAACTCCTACGAGCAGTACTTC; CDR3 protein: CSVEAPNSYEQYF
J gene: TRBJ2-5; clone size: few; D gene: TRBD2; V gene: TRBV5-1; CDR3 DNA: TGCGCCAGCAGCACGGGACTAGCGGGAAGGGAGACCCAGTACTTC; CDR3 protein: CASSTGLAGRETQYF
J gene: TRBJ1-2; clone size: medium-sized; D gene: TRBD1; V gene: TRBV7-9; CDR3 DNA: TGTGCCAGCAGCTTCCCCCGAGGGACAGAGCCCCTTATCTTC; CDR3 protein: CASSFPRGTEPLIF
J gene: TRBJ2-2; clone size: NA; D gene: NA; V gene: TRBV25-1; CDR3 DNA: TGTGCCAGCAGTGAAGCCGATCGCCCCACCGGGGAGCTGTTTTTT; CDR3 protein: CASSEADRPTGELFF
J gene: TRBJ2-3; clone size: medium-sized; D gene: TRBD1; V gene: TRBV15; CDR3 DNA: TGTGCCACCAGCAGGACAGGGAGCACAGATACGCAGTATTTT; CDR3 protein: CATSRTGSTDTQYF
J gene: TRBJ2-3; clone size: medium-sized; D gene: NA; V gene: TRBV5-1; CDR3 DNA: TGCGCCAGCAGCCCGGGGGATTTCACAGATACGCAGTATTTT; CDR3 protein: CASSPGDFTDTQYF
J gene: TRBJ2-7; clone size: medium-sized; D gene: TRBD1; V gene: TRBV20-1; CDR3 DNA: TGCAGTGCTAGACAGGGGGTCTACGAGCAGTACTTC; CDR3 protein: CSARQGVYEQYF
J gene: TRBJ1-2; clone size: few; D gene: NA; V gene: TRBV4-3; CDR3 DNA: TGCGCCAGCAGCCAAGAGTTGCAGGGGATGTATGGCTACACCTTC; CDR3 protein: CASSQELQGMYGYTF
J gene: TRBJ2-7; clone size: large; D gene: NA; V gene: TRBV4-3; CDR3 DNA: TGCGCCAGCAGCCAAGAATTAGGAAACTACGAGCAGTACTTC; CDR3 protein: CASSQELGNYEQYF
J gene: TRBJ2-7; clone size: medium-sized; D gene: NA; V gene: TRBV9; CDR3 DNA: TGTGCCAGCAGCGTAGGGGACCATACCTACGAGCAGTACTTC; CDR3 protein: CASSVGDHTYEQYF
J gene: TRBJ2-1; clone size: many; D gene: TRBD1; V gene: TRBV4-3; CDR3 DNA: TGCGCCAGCAGCCATTCCCGGGACAGGGTGGATGAGCAGTTCTTC; CDR3 protein: CASSHSRDRVDEQFF
J gene: TRBJ2-3; clone size: medium-sized; D gene: NA; V gene: TRBV6-5; CDR3 DNA: TGTGCCAGCAGTTACACGGGTTCGGGCACAGATACGCAGTATTTT; CDR3 protein: CASSYTGSGTDTQYF
J gene: TRBJ2-3; clone size: NA; D gene: NA; V gene: TRBV5-1; CDR3 DNA: TGCGCCAGCAGCTTGAAGGGGCTGGAGGCAGATACGCAGTATTTT; CDR3 protein: CASSLKGLEADTQYF
J gene: TRBJ2-5; clone size: medium-sized; D gene: TRBD2; V gene: TRBV4-2; CDR3 DNA: TGTGCCAGCAGCCCGGGACTAAGGGGCGAGACCCAGTACTTC; CDR3 protein: CASSPGLRGETQYF
J gene: TRBJ2-1; clone size: medium-sized; D gene: NA; V gene: TRBV6-6; CDR3 DNA: TGTGCCAGCAGAGGGGATTGGCGGAGCTCCTACAATGAGCAGTTCTTC; CDR3 protein: CASRGDWRSSYNEQFF
J gene: TRBJ2-5; clone size: many; D gene: TRBD1; V gene: TRBV29-1; CDR3 DNA: TGCAGCGTTGCGGGACAGCAAGAGACCCAGTACTTC; CDR3 protein: CSVAGQQETQYF
J gene: TRBJ1-1; clone size: NA; D gene: NA; V gene: TRBV20-1; CDR3 DNA: TGCAGTGCCAAGACGGGGGGACACGCTGAAGCTTTCTTT; CDR3 protein: CSAKTGGHAEAFF
J gene: TRBJ2-7; clone size: NA; D gene: TRBD2; V gene: TRBV20-1; CDR3 DNA: TGCAGTGCTTGGGTAGCGGGAGTTTCCTACGAGCAGTACTTC; CDR3 protein: CSAWVAGVSYEQYF
J gene: TRBJ2-3; clone size: medium-sized; D gene: NA; V gene: TRBV15; CDR3 DNA: TGTGCCACCAGCTCCCCCGATACGCAGTATTTT; CDR3 protein: CATSSPDTQYF
J gene: TRBJ1-5; clone size: many; D gene: NA; V gene: TRBV7-3; CDR3 DNA: TGTGCCAGCAGCTTAGCTCCTTCCCTCCGGGGTGGGGGCAATCAGCCCCAGCATTTT; CDR3 protein: CASSLAPSLRGGGNQPQHF
J gene: TRBJ2-1; clone size: NA; D gene: NA; V gene: TRBV7-2; CDR3 DNA: TGTGCCAGCAGCTTAAACAGGGAGGATGAGCAGTTCTTC; CDR3 protein: CASSLNREDEQFF
J gene: TRBJ2-7; clone size: medium-sized; D gene: NA; V gene: TRBV20-1; CDR3 DNA: TGCAGTGCTAGAGAGGACTCACGGGAGCAGTACTTC; CDR3 protein: CSAREDSREQYF
J gene: TRBJ1-4; clone size: NA; D gene: NA; V gene: TRBV29-1; CDR3 DNA: TGCAGCGTTGAAGATCCCACCCGATCCGGGAATGAAAAACTGTTTTTT; CDR3 protein: CSVEDPTRSGNEKLFF
J gene: TRBJ2-3; clone size: large; D gene: NA; V gene: TRBV5-1; CDR3 DNA: TGCGCCAGCAGCTTGGTCTTAGTTTCTCGGACTCTAGCAACAGATACGCAGTATTTT; CDR3 protein: CASSLVLVSRTLATDTQYF